A selection of T cell receptor beta chains follows, all from one sample in a study of blood T cell repertoires in COVID-19. Method: immunoSEQ multiplex PCR; TCRdb's copy keeps in-frame clones and lacks some. Of around 200,000 clones in the sample, approximately 90% are singletons; the top ten hold 7%. Sequenced input: peripheral blood. The receptors derive from a woman of 80 years or more in a cohort sampled during active or convalescent COVID-19. The CDR3 runs from the conserved cysteine through the conserved F or W. The D gene is left open where the match is weak. A clone size is listed for some rows: how often the clone was seen (once, few, many), or a class if it is expanded.

j_gene	d_gene	v_gene	len	abundance	CDR3aa	CDR3nt
TRBJ2-6	NA	TRBV19	15	NA	CASSISSSGANVLTF	TGTGCCAGTAGTATATCCAGCTCTGGGGCCAACGTCCTGACTTTC
TRBJ2-7	NA	TRBV19	13	few	CASSITGPYEQYF	TGTGCCAGTAGTATAACAGGCCCCTACGAGCAGTACTTC
TRBJ2-1	TRBD1	TRBV5-6	16	NA	CASSQPRQGFENEQFF	TGTGCCAGCAGCCAGCCGCGACAGGGGTTTGAGAATGAGCAGTTCTTC
TRBJ1-5	NA	TRBV7-8	16	NA	CASSLEDGQSNQPQHF	TGTGCCAGCAGCTTAGAAGATGGACAGAGCAATCAGCCCCAGCATTTT
TRBJ1-1	NA	TRBV6-1	10	NA	CASSEFKAFF	TGTGCCAGCAGTGAATTTAAAGCTTTCTTT
TRBJ2-5	NA	TRBV21-1	16	NA	CASSKAEGAEGETQYF	TGTGCCAGCAGCAAAGCCGAGGGGGCGGAGGGGGAGACCCAGTACTTC
TRBJ2-5	NA	TRBV24-1	19	NA	CATNLAGSASGLTSETQYF	TGTGCCACCAATCTTGCAGGGTCGGCTTCGGGCCTCACATCGGAGACCCAGTACTTC
TRBJ1-1	NA	TRBV4-1	14	once	CASSRYIANTEAFF	TGCGCCAGCAGCCGATATATAGCGAACACTGAAGCTTTCTTT
TRBJ2-3	NA	TRBV5-1	13	once	CASSLLAGDTQYF	TGCGCCAGCAGCTTGCTAGCAGGAGATACGCAGTATTTT
TRBJ1-5	NA	TRBV15	15	once	CATSRGGASNQPQHF	TGTGCCACCAGCAGAGGGGGAGCTAGCAATCAGCCCCAGCATTTT
TRBJ2-1	TRBD2	TRBV2	16	NA	CASSEGLAGAQHEQFF	TGTGCCAGCAGTGAAGGCCTAGCGGGGGCTCAGCATGAGCAGTTCTTC
TRBJ1-3	NA	TRBV5-1	16	NA	CASSLAGSQAGNTIYF	TGCGCCAGCAGCCTGGCCGGGAGTCAGGCGGGAAACACCATATATTTT
TRBJ1-3	NA	TRBV6-5	13	NA	CASGQISGNTIYF	TGTGCCAGCGGGCAGATCTCTGGAAACACCATATATTTT
TRBJ2-5	NA	TRBV5-1	15	once	CASSLVSEAGETQYF	TGCGCCAGCAGCTTGGTTAGTGAGGCTGGAGAGACCCAGTACTTC
TRBJ1-1	TRBD1	TRBV11-2	15	NA	CASSLQGQLNTEAFF	TGTGCCAGCAGCCTACAGGGGCAATTGAACACTGAAGCTTTCTTT
TRBJ1-2	NA	TRBV5-1	15	NA	CASSLGSAGGYGYTF	TGCGCCAGCAGCTTGGGGAGCGCGGGAGGTTATGGCTACACCTTC
TRBJ2-2	NA	TRBV10-1	15	NA	CASSMRGRENGELFF	TGCGCCAGCAGTATGCGGGGGCGCGAGAACGGGGAGCTGTTTTTT
TRBJ1-1	NA	TRBV19	13	once	CASKRSLNTEAFF	TGTGCCAGTAAGAGATCCCTTAACACTGAAGCTTTCTTT
TRBJ1-3	NA	TRBV6-5	15	NA	CASINRAYLEDTIYF	TGTGCCAGCATTAACAGGGCATATCTTGAGGACACCATATATTTT
TRBJ2-2	TRBD2	TRBV10-1	17	NA	CASSDGLAGRNTGELFF	TGCGCCAGCAGTGATGGATTAGCGGGGAGGAACACCGGGGAGCTGTTTTTT
TRBJ2-2	NA	TRBV3-1/TRBV3-2	13	NA	CASSPQRSGELFF	TGTGCCAGCAGCCCACAACGTTCCGGGGAGCTGTTTTTT